Below, 27 T cell receptor beta chains from the same sample are listed, as sequenced in a study of cytomegalovirus exposure and HLA in healthy donors. Primers: 60 Vbeta forward and 13 Jbeta reverse. The assay was immunoSEQ multiplex PCR, and TCRdb's table has in-frame clones only and misses some. The sample records 90,000 or so clones, roughly four fifths being singletons. Sequencing input: PBMCs. The receptors were sampled from a man in his fifties in good health and CMV-seronegative.

The chain recombines TRBV9 with TRBJ2-5; TRBD1 matches 7 bases. The J call could be wrong; TRBJ2-7 is a better fit for the DNA end. The CDR3 is 14 residues long. Per the germline V gene, CDR1 is SGDLS and CDR2 is YYNGEE. The CDR3 loop reads CASSETGSSYEQYF. The CDR3 DNA reads as TGTGCCAGCAGCGAGACAGGGAGCTCCTACGAGCAGTACTTC.

The chain recombines TRBV28 with TRBJ1-2, with D perhaps TRBD1 (6 bases). CDR3 length equals 14 residues. V was trimmed by 8 bases and J by 8 bases, leaving 21 bases between them. Germline loops: CDR1 MDHEN, CDR2 SYDVKM. Here the CDR3 reads CASGRNTGWGGYTF. Written as DNA, the CDR3 is TGTGCCAGCGGAAGAAACACAGGGTGGGGCGGCTACACCTTC.

The chain recombines TRBV15 with TRBJ2-7; TRBD1 aligns across 8 bases. Germline lookup yields CDR1 LNHNV and CDR2 YYDKDF (reference sequence). Trimming took 2 bases from V and 6 from J; bases not matched to a gene: 9. The length of the CDR3 is 15 residues. The CDR3 nucleotides are TGTGCCACCAGCAGAACGACAGGGGTGGCGGGCGAGCAGTACTTC. Translated, it gives CATSRTTGVAGEQYF.

The rearrangement links TRBV7-9 to TRBJ2-2; no firm D call. From germline, CDR1 is SEHNR and CDR2 FQNEAQ (reference sequence). Trimming left V 1 base short and J 7 bases short, with 13 bases between. This CDR3 is built from 15 residues. The CDR3 loop is CASSLEWSFVGELFF. The CDR3 DNA follows: TGTGCCAGCAGCTTAGAATGGAGTTTCGTCGGGGAGCTGTTTTTT.

The V gene is TRBV5-1, the J gene TRBJ1-3; D may be TRBD1 (5 bases). CDR1 and CDR2 from the germline V gene are SGHRS and YFSETQ. The CDR3 is 16 residues long. V lost 4 bases to trimming and J lost 4 bases, with 18 bases between them. For the CDR3, the DNA is TGCGCCAGCAGCCTCTCCGTCGGGGGGTCGGGAAACACCATATATTTT. It codes for CASSLSVGGSGNTIYF. Filled out from reference TRBV5-1 and TRBJ1-3, the complete variable domain reads KAGVTQTPRYLIKTRGQQVTLSCSPISGHRSVSWYQQTPGQGLQFLFEYFSETQRNKGNFPGRFSGRQFSNSRSEMNVSTLELGDSALYLCASSLSVGGSGNTIYFGEGSWLTVV.

The CDR3 reads CASSPGGALNTEAFF. The CDR3 DNA reads TGTGCCAGCAGCCCTGGCGGGGCCTTGAACACTGAAGCTTTCTTT. The chain recombines TRBV9 with TRBJ1-1; possibly TRBD1 for D (5 bases). The CDR3 loop spans 15 amino acids. Trimming stripped 4 bases from V and 0 bases from J, with 13 bases between. Germline V gene lookup returns CDR1 SGDLS and CDR2 YYNGEE.

CDR3 bases: TGTGCCAGCAGCTTAAGTTCTATCGGGGGAAGGGCAGATACGCAGTATTTT. It translates to CASSLSSIGGRADTQYF. The V call is TRBV7-3, the J call TRBJ2-3; the D gene is possibly TRBD2 (6 bases). Trimming took 1 base from V and 4 from J, leaving 18 bases between them. The germline gives CDR1 SGHTA, CDR2 FQGTGA. The CDR3 covers 17 residues.

The V and J genes are TRBV2 and TRBJ2-5; TRBD2 matches 8 bases. This CDR3 region has 13 residues. J gave up 6 bases and V 3 bases, and 3 bases lay outside the gene matches. CDR1 SNHLY and CDR2 FYNNEI come from the germline V gene. The CDR3 loop reads CASSEGGGQTQYF. The CDR3 DNA reads as TGTGCCAGCAGTGAGGGCGGGGGGCAGACCCAGTACTTC.

V is TRBV10-3 and J is TRBJ1-4; possible D gene TRBD1, 5 bases. V gave up 2 bases and J gave up 0 bases, with 10 bases separating them. The CDR3 is 16 amino acids. Germline V gene sequence: CDR1 ENHRY, CDR2 SYGVKD. CDR3 amino acids: CAISERDFATNEKLFF. The DNA for the CDR3 is TGTGCCATCAGTGAGCGGGACTTCGCAACTAATGAAAAACTGTTTTTT.

The rearrangement uses TRBV19 and TRBJ2-7; maybe TRBD2 (6 bases). Germline V CDR1 and CDR2: LNHDA, SQIVND (reference sequence). The ends were cut back, 3 bases at V and 1 base at J, with 10 bases in the middle. The CDR3 contains 14 residues. CDR3 protein: CASSIWGESYEQYF. As DNA, the CDR3 is TGTGCCAGTAGTATCTGGGGGGAATCCTACGAGCAGTACTTC.

The V and J genes are TRBV5-1 and TRBJ1-5; D may be TRBD1 (6 bases). Germline V gene sequence: CDR1 SGHRS, CDR2 YFSETQ. Between the trimmed V and J ends, which lost 0 bases and 3 bases, there was a span of 10 bases. The CDR3 loop spans 15 amino acids. CDR3 sequence: CASSLGGGNNQPQHF. Here the CDR3 DNA reads TGCGCCAGCAGCTTGGGCGGGGGCAACAATCAGCCCCAGCATTTT.

The rearrangement joins TRBV30 to TRBJ1-1; D uncertain. The length of the CDR3 is 13 residues. Trimming removed 4 bases at V and 3 bases at J, with 12 bases between. Germline CDR1 reads GTSNPN; CDR2 reads SVGIG (reference sequence). CDR3 sequence (DNA): TGTGCCTGGAACCTCAATCCGGACACTGAAGCTTTCTTT. Encoded protein: CAWNLNPDTEAFF.

The CDR3 loop reads CASSPGQANTGELFF. The CDR3 DNA reads as TGTGCCAGCAGCCCGGGACAGGCGAACACCGGGGAGCTGTTTTTT. The rearrangement joins TRBV5-4 to TRBJ2-2, with 8 bases identical to TRBD1. Germline V lookup: CDR1 SGHNT, CDR2 YYREEE (reference sequence). V trimming: 4 bases; J trimming: 0 bases; junction bases outside the gene matches: 2. The CDR3 covers 15 residues.

The chain links TRBV28 to TRBJ1-1, with D possibly matching TRBD1 (5 bases). There are 15 residues in the CDR3. Germline CDR1 MDHEN, CDR2 SYDVKM. Trimming took 8 bases from V and 4 from J, leaving 20 bases between them. The CDR3 protein is CASAPGTIRGTEAFF. In DNA form, the CDR3 reads TGTGCCAGCGCCCCGGGCACGATTAGGGGCACTGAAGCTTTCTTT.

The chain has TRBV27 and TRBJ2-7; D not certain. The V end lost 4 bases, the J end lost 0 bases, and 13 bases lay between the germline ends. The CDR3 spans 15 residues. Germline assignment: CDR1 MNHEY and CDR2 SMNVEV (reference sequence). The CDR3 sequence: CASSSRAASSYEQYF. The CDR3 nucleotides read TGTGCCAGCAGTTCCCGCGCTGCTAGCTCCTACGAGCAGTACTTC.

J is TRBJ2-3 and V is TRBV5-1, with TRBD1 identical over 7 bases. The CDR3 covers 15 residues. The V and J ends lost 0 bases and 2 bases, in that order; junction bases with no gene match: 3. Germline V gene sequence: CDR1 SGHRS, CDR2 YFSETQ. CDR3 coding DNA: TGCGCCAGCAGCTTGGCCGGACAGGACACAGATACGCAGTATTTT. Protein: CASSLAGQDTDTQYF. Complete variable domain (other parts from reference TRBV5-1 and TRBJ2-3): KAGVTQTPRYLIKTRGQQVTLSCSPISGHRSVSWYQQTPGQGLQFLFEYFSETQRNKGNFPGRFSGRQFSNSRSEMNVSTLELGDSALYLCASSLAGQDTDTQYFGPGTRLTVL.

The CDR3, as DNA: TGTGCCAGCAGCCCCCAACTGCAGGGTGGTACGCAGTATTTT. Translating it yields CASSPQLQGGTQYF. The chain combines TRBV7-3 with TRBJ2-3; D is perhaps TRBD1 (5 bases). V lost 5 bases and J 8 bases, leaving 17 bases between the germline ends. Per germline, CDR1 SGHTA and CDR2 FQGTGA. This CDR3 is built from 14 residues.

The genes are TRBV29-1 and TRBJ2-1, with 8 bases matching TRBD2. Unmatched junction bases numbered 11, after V lost 7 bases and J lost 6 bases. Germline V gives CDR1 SQVTM, CDR2 ANQGSEA. The CDR3 is 14 amino acids. CDR3 in amino acids: CSATTSGAVNEQFF. DNA of the CDR3: TGCAGCGCCACTACTAGCGGAGCGGTCAATGAGCAGTTCTTC.

This rearrangement joins TRBV5-1 to TRBJ2-1; TRBD2 matches at 13 bases. J lost 3 bases, V lost 2 bases, and 2 bases had no gene match. CDR1 and CDR2 from the germline V gene are SGHRS and YFSETQ. CDR3 length: 16 amino acids. The DNA for the CDR3 is TGCGCCAGCAGCTTTGGACTAGCGGGGGACTACAATGAGCAGTTCTTC. It is translated as CASSFGLAGDYNEQFF.

This rearrangement joins TRBV15 to TRBJ2-1; TRBD1 agrees at 10 bases. The CDR3 is made up of 19 amino acids. Looked up from germline, CDR1 is LNHNV and CDR2 is YYDKDF (reference sequence). The J segment lost 0 bases and the V segment lost 8 bases, leaving 16 bases of the junction unmatched. CDR3 sequence: CATQAKKRDRGSSYNEQFF. CDR3 DNA: TGTGCCACCCAAGCAAAGAAAAGGGACAGGGGCTCCTCCTACAATGAGCAGTTCTTC.

The chain uses TRBV18 and TRBJ2-7; TRBD2 matches at 8 bases. This CDR3 has 18 amino acids. CDR1 is KGHSH, CDR2 LQKENI, per germline. The J segment lost 3 bases and the V segment lost 0 bases, leaving 13 bases of the junction unmatched. The CDR3 DNA sequence: TGTGCCAGCTCACCACCGGAGGGACTCCGCGGGACTAGCTACGAGCAGTACTTC. It codes for CASSPPEGLRGTSYEQYF.

The chain links TRBV2 to TRBJ2-7; D is perhaps TRBD1 (5 bases). Trimming removed 7 bases at V and 0 bases at J, with 13 bases between. The V gene's germline CDR1 is SNHLY and CDR2 FYNNEI. This CDR3 is built from 14 residues. CDR3 amino acids: CASNRDSSSYEQYF. The CDR3 nucleotides read TGTGCCAGCAATCGAGACAGTAGCTCCTACGAGCAGTACTTC.

The genes are TRBV9 and TRBJ1-2, with 9 bases fitting TRBD1. CDR1 and CDR2 (germline): SGDLS, YYNGEE. The CDR3 extends over 17 amino acids. The V and J ends lost 0 bases and 6 bases, in that order; junction bases with no gene match: 12. CDR3 sequence reads: CASSVVGGQGSENGYTF. The CDR3 coding sequence is TGTGCCAGCAGCGTAGTAGGTGGACAGGGGTCGGAGAATGGCTACACCTTC.

Here the CDR3 reads CASSLLSRGHEQFF. CDR3 nucleotide sequence: TGTGCCAGCAGTTTATTGAGCAGGGGACATGAGCAGTTCTTC. This sequence joins TRBV28 and TRBJ2-1; TRBD1 might be the D (6 bases). Germline CDR1 MDHEN, CDR2 SYDVKM. CDR3 length: 14 amino acids. V was pared by 1 base and J by 8 bases, with 12 bases between.

In its sample, this clone was seen a few times. The J gene is TRBJ2-7, the V gene TRBV13; unclear D gene. CDR3 length: 14 residues. CDR1 is PRHDT, CDR2 FYEKMQ, per germline (reference sequence). The ends were cut back, 3 bases at V and 2 bases at J, with 11 bases in the middle. CDR3 sequence (DNA): TGTGCCAGCAGCTTTCCGAGCCATCCCTACGAGCAGTACTTC. Translation: CASSFPSHPYEQYF.

V is TRBV10-2 and J is TRBJ2-7; 10 nucleotides align to TRBD2. The length of the CDR3 is 13 residues. With V trimmed by 6 bases and J by 7 bases, 6 bases remained unmatched. Looked up from germline, CDR1 is WSHSY and CDR2 is SAAADI. The CDR3 is CASRSLAGEEQYF. Written as DNA, the CDR3 is TGCGCCAGCAGGAGTCTAGCGGGAGAAGAGCAGTACTTC.

The CDR3 DNA reads TGTGCCATCAGTGAGCCTAGCGGGAGAAGGAATGAGCAGTTCTTC. It codes for CAISEPSGRRNEQFF. The chain couples TRBV10-3 to TRBJ2-1, with TRBD2 matching 10 bases. CDR1 is ENHRY, CDR2 SYGVKD, per germline. This CDR3 comprises 15 residues. With V trimmed by 2 bases and J by 7 bases, 5 bases remained unmatched.